This TCR beta chain was captured by sequencing in a study of metastatic and nonmetastatic thyroid tumors. Looking at the study overall: Repertoires of blood and of tissue (tumor or nodule) from malignant and benign thyroid patients were compared.

The germline V and J ends were trimmed by 3 bases and 14 bases, with 20 bases remaining between them. CDR1 is SNHLY, CDR2 FYNNEI, per germline. This CDR3 spans 14 amino acids. This clone occurred many times. Its specificity is not known. Thyroid surgery was preceded by no treatment in any patient. In the original workflow: The study took CDR3 differences across clinicopathological groups and made a distant-metastasis classifier for papillary thyroid cancer from them. TCRdb reprocessed the PCR reads using MiXCR. The V and J calls reflect TCRdb's pipeline rather than the authors' work. This sample has roughly 90,000 clones; under 15% occur once, and the top ten carry roughly 3.9%. Study conclusions and caveats: The reported finding was significantly higher TCR beta diversity in malignant thyroid tumors relative to benign nodules, in blood and tumor.

The sample consisted of blood. This chain links TRBV2 with TRBJ2-1; D is possibly TRBD2 (6 bases). The sequence came from a female donor with papillary thyroid cancer or a benign thyroid nodule (not recorded which). Some clones in this sample may be carry-over from other donors' samples. The CDR3 loop reads CASSERGGGDHEFF. CDR3 coding DNA: TGTGCCAGCAGTGAGCGAGGAGGCGGGGACCATGAGTTCTTC.